The rows below give T cell receptor beta chains drawn from one sample of a study of PD-L1 blockade in urothelial cancer. The data were produced by immunoSEQ multiplex PCR, yet TCRdb's version contains in-frame clones alone and is incomplete. The repertoire holds about 43,000 clones, with around 80% as singletons. This material consisted of PBMCs, taken around atezolizumab (anti-PD-L1) treatment. Every receptor here comes from a man in his fifties or sixties with urothelial cancer. Both conserved end residues are part of each CDR3. D genes are given only for firm matches. A clone size is listed for some rows: how often the clone was seen (once, few, many), or a class if it is expanded.

j_call cdr3_length v_call clone_size d_call cdr3_nt cdr3_aa
TRBJ1-5 14 TRBV27 . . TGTGCCAGCAGTTTATCCGGGGGCAATCAGCCCCAGCATTTT CASSLSGGNQPQHF
TRBJ2-7 14 TRBV4-2 . TRBD1 TGTGCCAGCAGTCCCGACAGGGGGGCCAACGAGCAGTACTTC CASSPDRGANEQYF
TRBJ2-5 16 TRBV6-4 . TRBD2 TGTGCCAGCAGTGTTTATGTGCGGGGGGCCGGGGAGACCCAGTACTTC CASSVYVRGAGETQYF
TRBJ1-6 14 TRBV7-9 . TRBD1 TGTGCCAGCAGTCGGGACAGCTATAATTCACCCCTCCACTTT CASSRDSYNSPLHF
TRBJ1-2 17 TRBV19 . TRBD1 TGTGCCAGTAGTGCTGGGACAGGGGGCTTCGGAGACTATGGCTACACCTTC CASSAGTGGFGDYGYTF
TRBJ2-3 20 TRBV29-1 . TRBD2 TGCAGCGTTGCTAGAATCAAGGGGCTAGCGGGAGGGGGAGACACAGATACGCAGTATTTT CSVARIKGLAGGGDTDTQYF
TRBJ2-5 13 TRBV27 . TRBD1 TGTGCCAGCAGTTGGGACAGACAAGAGACCCAGTACTTC CASSWDRQETQYF
TRBJ2-2 17 TRBV5-1 . . TGCGCCAGCAGCTTGAACGCACGGGAGAGTGACACCGGGGAGCTGTTTTTT CASSLNARESDTGELFF
TRBJ2-2 16 TRBV28 . TRBD2 TGTGCCAGCAGACTAGCGGGGGGCAGGAGCACCGGGGAGCTGTTTTTT CASRLAGGRSTGELFF
TRBJ2-7 15 TRBV21-1 . . TGTGCCAGCAGCAGAGGGACTAGCGGGAGTGGCGAGCAGTACTTC CASSRGTSGSGEQYF
TRBJ1-1 13 TRBV28 . . TGTGCCAGCACTGAACAGGGCGTAGGCGAAGCTTTCTTT CASTEQGVGEAFF
TRBJ2-3 16 TRBV5-1 few . TGCGCCAGCAGCTTGGGATCTACAGCCATCACAGATACGCAGTATTTT CASSLGSTAITDTQYF
TRBJ1-2 13 TRBV2 . TRBD1 TGTGCCAGCAGTGCTACAGGGGCCTATGGCTACACCTTC CASSATGAYGYTF
TRBJ2-7 16 TRBV7-2 . TRBD1 TGTGCCAGCAGCCCGGGAGGGACAGGGGGTATCCACGAGCAGTACTTC CASSPGGTGGIHEQYF
TRBJ2-3 14 TRBV14 . TRBD1 TGTGCCAGCAGGCGACAGGGAATCACAGATACGCAGTATTTT CASRRQGITDTQYF
TRBJ2-3 17 TRBV5-6 . . TGTGCCAGCAGCTTGGCCGATTGGAGGGGTAGCACAGATACGCAGTATTTT CASSLADWRGSTDTQYF
TRBJ1-2 15 TRBV6-5 . TRBD1 TGTGCCAGCAAAGTGGGACAGGGGGCGTACTATGGCTACACCTTC CASKVGQGAYYGYTF
TRBJ1-2 15 TRBV9 . . TGTGCCAGCAGCGTAGCTGGGCAGGGGAACTATGGCTACACCTTC CASSVAGQGNYGYTF
TRBJ2-3 16 TRBV5-6 once TRBD2 TGTGCCAGCAGCTTAGCGGGAGGGCCGAGAAAAGATACGCAGTATTTT CASSLAGGPRKDTQYF
TRBJ2-7 15 TRBV6-1 . TRBD2 TGTGCCAGCATGGACCAGCGGGGGAGCGGGGGGGCAAAGTACTTC CASMDQRGSGGAKYF
TRBJ1-4 13 TRBV27 . . TGTGCCAGCAGCTACGAGGGGGATGAAAAACTGTTTTTT CASSYEGDEKLFF
TRBJ1-4 15 TRBV15 . . TGTGCCACCAGAAACCGGGGGGGCTTTCGAGAAAAACTGTTTTTT CATRNRGGFREKLFF
TRBJ1-2 11 TRBV29-1 . TRBD1 TGCAGCGTGTGCGGGACAGATGGCTACACCTTC CSVCGTDGYTF
TRBJ2-1 15 TRBV6-1 . . TGTGCCAGCAGTGTAGGGCTAGCCGTCCACAATGAGCAGTTCTTC CASSVGLAVHNEQFF
TRBJ1-3 15 TRBV6-1 . . TGTGCCAGCAGTGTAAACAGAAACTCTGGAAACACCATATATTTT CASSVNRNSGNTIYF
TRBJ1-3 16 TRBV5-1 . . TGCGCCAGCAGCTTGGGGCCCACAGGTGTTGGAAACACCATATATTTT CASSLGPTGVGNTIYF
TRBJ2-3 13 TRBV5-1 once . TGCGCCAGCAGCCCCGGACAGACAGATACGCAGTATTTT CASSPGQTDTQYF
TRBJ2-2 15 TRBV5-5 . . TGTGCCAGCAGCGGTCGAACAGGGAACACCGGGGAGCTGTTTTTT CASSGRTGNTGELFF
TRBJ2-7 16 TRBV7-2 . TRBD2 TGTGCCAGCAGCTCGGTCTCCGGGACTACCTCCTACGAGCAGTACTTC CASSSVSGTTSYEQYF
TRBJ2-5 12 TRBV6-1 . . TGTGCCAGCAGCTCTTCGGGGGAGACCCAGTACTTC CASSSSGETQYF
TRBJ1-5 16 TRBV28 . . TGTGCCAGCACTGCGGGCCGAAAGGGCATGAATCAGCCCCAGCATTTT CASTAGRKGMNQPQHF
TRBJ2-1 13 TRBV6-5 . TRBD2 TGTGCCAGCGTTAGCGGGAATGGCAATGAGCAGTTCTTC CASVSGNGNEQFF
TRBJ2-7 13 TRBV28 . . TGTGCCAGCAGTTTTTCGGGTATCTACGAGCAGTACTTC CASSFSGIYEQYF
TRBJ1-1 16 TRBV4-1 . . TGCGCCAGCAGCCAAGTCACAGGGCCGTGGGACACTGAAGCTTTCTTT CASSQVTGPWDTEAFF
TRBJ2-3 13 TRBV2 . . TGTGCCAGCAAGGGGCAGAGCACAGATACGCAGTATTTT CASKGQSTDTQYF
TRBJ2-5 13 TRBV5-4 . . TGTGCCAGCAGCGGAGGACAGCAAGAGACCCAGTACTTC CASSGGQQETQYF
TRBJ2-2 13 TRBV9 . . TGTGCCAGCAGCGTAGCCCCGAGCGGGGAGCTGTTTTTT CASSVAPSGELFF
TRBJ2-1 18 TRBV5-1 . TRBD2 TGCGCCAGCAGCGCGACCTTCCCCGGGACTAGCGGCTACAATGAGCAGTTCTTC CASSATFPGTSGYNEQFF
TRBJ1-1 14 TRBV7-9 once . TGTGCCAGCAGCTTAACGGGGTCGAACACTGAAGCTTTCTTT CASSLTGSNTEAFF
TRBJ2-1 13 TRBV28 . TRBD1 TGTGCCAGCGGACAGGGACGCAACAATGAGCAGTTCTTC CASGQGRNNEQFF
TRBJ2-1 12 TRBV5-4 . . TGTGCCAGCAGCCACAGGGACAATGAGCAGTTCTTC CASSHRDNEQFF
TRBJ2-5 17 TRBV4-2 . TRBD1 TGTGCCAGCAGCCTCACTCCCATGGACAGGGGCGAGAAGACCCAGTACTTC CASSLTPMDRGEKTQYF
TRBJ1-3 16 TRBV10-3 . . TGTGCCATCAGTGGTGGCGGGGCAGACTCTGGAAACACCATATATTTT CAISGGGADSGNTIYF
TRBJ2-1 19 TRBV18 . TRBD2 TGTGCCAGCTCACCACCGCCGACTAGCGGGCCTCGCTCCTACAATGAGCAGTTCTTC CASSPPPTSGPRSYNEQFF
TRBJ1-1 15 TRBV6-5 few . TGTGCCAGCAGTTACGGGGGGAGCGGTGGGACTGAAGCTTTCTTT CASSYGGSGGTEAFF
TRBJ2-7 14 TRBV5-1 . . TGCGCCAGCAGCTTGGCGCCGGGTCCCTACGAGCAGTACTTC CASSLAPGPYEQYF
TRBJ2-1 15 TRBV7-2 . . TGTGCCAGCAGCGTTAGAAGCTGGTCCTACAATGAGCAGTTCTTC CASSVRSWSYNEQFF
TRBJ2-2 14 TRBV10-2 few . TGCGCCAGCAAGTTGGACAGTAACACCGGGGAGCTGTTTTTT CASKLDSNTGELFF
TRBJ2-3 16 TRBV9 . TRBD2 TGTGCCAGCAGCGTAGGACTAGCGGGGCGCACAGATACGCAGTATTTT CASSVGLAGRTDTQYF
TRBJ2-7 15 TRBV27 once . TGTGCCAGCAGTTTGGCAGGGGTTGCCAGGAACGAGCAGTACTTC CASSLAGVARNEQYF
TRBJ2-1 16 TRBV7-2 . TRBD2 TGTGCCAGCCTGGGGCTTAGCGGGAGCTCCTACAATGAGCAGTTCTTC CASLGLSGSSYNEQFF
TRBJ2-7 15 TRBV5-8 . TRBD1 TGTGCCAGCAGCTCCACCGGGACAGGGGGCCACGAGCAGTACTTC CASSSTGTGGHEQYF
TRBJ2-3 16 TRBV28 . TRBD2 TGTGCCAGCAGTGACGGGACTAGCGGATTCACAGATACGCAGTATTTT CASSDGTSGFTDTQYF
TRBJ1-1 15 TRBV5-1 . TRBD1 TGCGCCAGCAGCACTGGGACAGGGCGGACGACTGAAGCTTTCTTT CASSTGTGRTTEAFF
TRBJ1-3 15 TRBV5-6 . TRBD1 TGTGCCAGCAGCTTGCTGGACAGGGGGAGAAACACCATATATTTT CASSLLDRGRNTIYF
TRBJ1-5 13 TRBV19 . . TGTGCCAGTAGTGCCTCAGAAGGGGGGGCAGGCCATTTT CASSASEGGAGHF
TRBJ2-2 15 TRBV5-1 once TRBD2 TGCGCCAGCAGCGTGACTAGCGCGAACACCGGGGAGCTGTTTTTT CASSVTSANTGELFF
TRBJ1-2 16 TRBV5-1 . TRBD1 TGCGCCAGCAGCTCAGAACAGGGGGGGGTTCTCTATGGCTACACCTTC CASSSEQGGVLYGYTF
TRBJ1-1 17 TRBV30 . . TGTGCCTGGAGTGTAAGGCGGGGAATCGGGATGAACACTGAAGCTTTCTTT CAWSVRRGIGMNTEAFF